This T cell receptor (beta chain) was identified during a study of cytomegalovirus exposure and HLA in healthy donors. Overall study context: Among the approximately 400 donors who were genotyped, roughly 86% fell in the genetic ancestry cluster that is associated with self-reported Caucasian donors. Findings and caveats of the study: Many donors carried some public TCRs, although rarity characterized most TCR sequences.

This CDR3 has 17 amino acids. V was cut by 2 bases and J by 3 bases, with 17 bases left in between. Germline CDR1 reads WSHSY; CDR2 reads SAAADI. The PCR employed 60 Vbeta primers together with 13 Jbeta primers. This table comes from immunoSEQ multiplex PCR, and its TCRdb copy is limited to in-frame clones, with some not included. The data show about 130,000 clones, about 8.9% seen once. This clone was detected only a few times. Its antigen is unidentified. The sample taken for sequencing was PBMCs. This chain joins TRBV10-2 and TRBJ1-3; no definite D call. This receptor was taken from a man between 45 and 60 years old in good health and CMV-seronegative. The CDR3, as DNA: TGCGCCAGCAGTGAGCAAAGGCGGACTGCGGGTGGAAACACCATATATTTT. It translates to CASSEQRRTAGGNTIYF.